What follows are 24 T cell receptor beta chains derived from one specimen sequenced in a study of T cell repertoires in cytomegalovirus infection. Their specific antigens are unknown. A single record per CDR3 protein comes from TCRdb applying MiXCR to the reads. The table lists about 770,000 distinct CDR3 sequences, about 28% of them singletons. Sequences were derived from cultured CD8+ T cells from PBMCs, sampled from culture after CMV antigen stimulation. These TCRs come from a human donor in good health (CMV status not recorded). Some clones in this sample may be carry-over from other donors' samples.

This clonotype turned up a few times. The chain has TRBV6-2 or TRBV6-3 and TRBJ2-1; 8 nucleotides align to TRBD2. This CDR3 is 16 amino acids long. Losses at the gene ends were 2 bases for V and 0 bases for J; bases not matched to a gene: 3. CDR1 is MNHEY, CDR2 SVGEGT, per germline. This CDR3 reads CASSYERGISYNEQFF. The CDR3 nucleotides read TGTGCCAGCAGTTACGAGCGGGGGATCTCCTACAATGAGCAGTTCTTC.

This rearrangement joins TRBV2 to TRBJ1-1; perhaps TRBD1 as D (6 bases). Trimming pared 0 bases from V and 0 bases from J, leaving 17 bases between. Germline CDR1 SNHLY, CDR2 FYNNEI. There are 18 residues in the CDR3. The CDR3 bases are TGTGCCAGCAGTGAAGCCGCATTGTACAGGGTAATGAACACTGAAGCTTTCTTT. As protein: CASSEAALYRVMNTEAFF.

The chain combines TRBV27 with TRBJ2-7, with TRBD1 identical over 9 bases. After removal of 6 bases from V and 3 bases from J, the junction contained 9 bases not matched to a gene. The germline CDR1 and CDR2 sequences are MNHEY and SMNVEV (reference sequence). The CDR3 spans 15 residues. The CDR3 region has the DNA TGTGCCAGCAGAGTTTACCGACAGGGGGGCTACGAGCAGTACGTC. This codes for CASRVYRQGGYEQYV.

The table lists this clonotype with a few counts. The V and J genes are TRBV7-9 and TRBJ1-6, with D possibly TRBD1 on 6 matching bases. Trimming left V 2 bases short and J 10 bases short, with 18 bases between. CDR3 length: 16 residues. CDR1 is SEHNR, CDR2 FQNEAQ, per germline (reference sequence). CDR3 bases: TGTGCCAGCAGCTTACTGCTGCAGGGACATGGGTCACCCCTCCACTTT. Translation: CASSLLLQGHGSPLHF.

As to this clonotype: This clone may be a read error of a much larger clone one base away. Lacking the conserved final phenylalanine or tryptophan, this CDR3 likely reflects a read error. The gene calls are TRBV12-3 or TRBV12-4 and TRBJ2-7; no clear D gene. The CDR3 sequence is 14 residues long. V lost 3 bases, J lost 3 bases, and 12 bases lay in between. CDR3 coding DNA: TGTGCCAGCAGTTTCTGGGGTACCGACTACGAGCAGTACTTA. Its protein is CASSFWGTDYEQYL.

The chain couples TRBV27 to TRBJ2-5; TRBD1 aligns across 8 bases. The germline V gene has CDR1 MNHEY and CDR2 SMNVEV (reference sequence). The CDR3 contains 14 residues. The junction had 6 bases not matched to a gene; V was cut back by 3 bases and J by 6 bases. As DNA, the CDR3 is TGTGCCAGCAGTTTTGACAGGGGAGTCCAGACCCAGTACTTC. It translates to CASSFDRGVQTQYF.

The chain recombines TRBV29-1 with TRBJ1-1; weak D call: TRBD1 (6 bases). Germline V gene sequence: CDR1 SQVTM, CDR2 ANQGSEA. V lost 2 bases, J lost 8 bases, and 9 bases lay in between. The CDR3 is 11 amino acids. For the CDR3, the DNA is TGCAGCGTTGAAATCCAGGGGGAAGCTTTCTTT. It specifies CSVEIQGEAFF.

The rearrangement links TRBV6-5 to TRBJ2-1; D perhaps matches TRBD2 (7 bases). Germline V gene data show CDR1 as MNHEY and CDR2 as SVGAGI. Trimming removed 2 bases at V and 8 bases at J, with 16 bases between. This CDR3 has 15 residues. The CDR3 spells CASSYGGGGIDEQFF. CDR3 bases: TGTGCCAGCAGTTACGGGGGGGGCGGAATCGATGAGCAGTTCTTC.

J is TRBJ2-3 and V is TRBV6-6; 7 nucleotides align to TRBD1. The CDR3 runs 14 residues. Germline V gene sequence: CDR1 MNHNY, CDR2 SVGAGI (reference sequence). V was clipped by 6 bases and J by 2 bases; unmatched bases: 5. The CDR3 loop is CASRTGDITDTQYF. The CDR3 nucleotides are TGTGCCAGCAGAACAGGGGACATCACAGATACGCAGTATTTT.

J is TRBJ1-5 and V is TRBV7-8; D is undetermined. The CDR3 sequence is 14 residues long. The V gene lost 2 bases and the J gene lost 4 bases, with 9 bases spanning the gap. Germline-derived CDR1 and CDR2 are SGHVS and FQNEAQ. The CDR3 DNA sequence: TGTGCCAGCAGCTTAAATGGTTTTAATCAGCCCCAGCATTTT. Translation gives CASSLNGFNQPQHF.

The chain is built from TRBV7-6 and TRBJ2-3; D not resolved. Germline loops: CDR1 SGHVS, CDR2 FNYEAQ. V lost 2 bases to trimming and J lost 9 bases, with 12 bases between them. The CDR3 sequence is 13 residues long. CDR3 residues: CASSLSPSGTQYF. The DNA of the CDR3 is TGTGCCAGCAGCTTAAGCCCCAGTGGCACGCAGTATTTT.

This clonotype occurred a few times. The CDR3 here is CASSYRAFDYEQYV. CDR3 DNA sequence: TGTGCCAGCAGTTACAGGGCCTTTGACTACGAGCAGTACGTC. The chain has TRBV27 and TRBJ2-7; a possible D gene is TRBD1 (6 bases). The CDR3 loop spans 14 amino acids. Germline V gene sequence: CDR1 MNHEY, CDR2 SMNVEV (reference sequence). Trimming cost V 4 bases and J 3 bases, with 13 bases left between them.

The CDR3 loop reads CASSAILLDGYTF. The CDR3 nucleotides read TGTGCCAGCAGCGCCATCCTTCTAGATGGCTACACCTTC. V usage is TRBV7-9 and J usage is TRBJ1-2; D is undetermined. This CDR3 contains 13 residues. V lost 5 bases and J 6 bases, leaving 13 bases between the germline ends. In germline, CDR1 is SEHNR, CDR2 FQNEAQ (reference sequence).

The genes are TRBV10-3 and TRBJ2-7, with a tentative D call TRBD2 (5 bases). Germline CDR1 is ENHRY and CDR2 is SYGVKD. V was clipped by 6 bases and J by 5 bases, with 14 bases between them. The CDR3 contains 13 residues. In nucleotides, the CDR3 is TGTGCCATCAGCATGGCCAAGAGGGACGAGCAGTACTTC. This translates into CAISMAKRDEQYF.

The genes are TRBV6-1 and TRBJ1-2; D is undetermined. Trimming stripped 0 bases from V and 6 bases from J, with 17 bases between. Germline CDR1 and CDR2: MNHNS and SASEGT. The CDR3 totals 16 residues. In nucleotides, the CDR3 is TGTGCCAGCAGTGAAGCGCGAGGGTCTGGATGGGATGGCTACACCTTC. The encoded protein is CASSEARGSGWDGYTF.

The gene calls are TRBV12-3 or TRBV12-4 and TRBJ1-4; TRBD1 is a possible D gene (5 bases). Trimming cost V 2 bases and J 7 bases, with 20 bases left between them. The length of the CDR3 is 17 residues. CDR3 in amino acids: CASSLLAGFRVGEKLFF. DNA for the CDR3: TGTGCCAGCAGTTTATTGGCAGGGTTCCGCGTTGGTGAAAAACTGTTTTTT.

The sample holds a few counts of this clonotype. This chain uses TRBV19 with TRBJ1-1; unclear D gene. Trimming stripped 6 bases from V and 8 bases from J, with 7 bases between. The germline gives CDR1 LNHDA, CDR2 SQIVND (reference sequence). This CDR3 is 10 amino acids long. CDR3 coding DNA: TGTGCCAGTAGCGGGGTGGAAGCTTTCTTT. Protein sequence: CASSGVEAFF.

This rearrangement joins TRBV28 to TRBJ1-2, with 9 bases fitting TRBD1. V dropped 4 bases and J dropped 3; count of bases not matched to a gene: 9. CDR1 is MDHEN and CDR2 is SYDVKM in the germline V gene. CDR3 length equals 16 residues. The CDR3 DNA reads TGTGCCAGCAGTTCGTCTCGGGACAGGGCTTACTATGGCTACACCTTC. This translates into CASSSSRDRAYYGYTF.

This chain connects TRBV6-6 to TRBJ2-3, with 9 bases that match TRBD2. The V gene's germline CDR1 is MNHNY and CDR2 SVGAGI (reference sequence). V lost 0 bases, J lost 7 bases, and 11 bases stayed unmatched. This CDR3 contains 17 residues. The CDR3 DNA is TGTGCCAGCAGTTACTCGGCTAGCGGGGACCCCATGAATACGCAGTATTTT. This gives the protein CASSYSASGDPMNTQYF.

The CDR3 protein is CASSYPSGTSGGSTGELFF. In DNA form, the CDR3 reads TGTGCCAGCAGTTACCCCTCGGGGACTAGCGGGGGATCCACCGGGGAGCTGTTTTTT. This sequence joins TRBV6-5 and TRBJ2-2; 14 positions match TRBD2. CDR1 and CDR2 from the germline V gene are MNHEY and SVGAGI. The junction had 9 bases not matched to a gene; V was cut back by 2 bases and J by 4 bases. CDR3 size: 19 residues.

This clonotype was recorded many times. The chain combines TRBV6-2 or TRBV6-3 with TRBJ2-7; 9 nucleotides match TRBD1. The CDR3 extends over 16 amino acids. Germline trimming cut 0 bases from V and 0 bases from J; bases unmatched to any gene: 3. In germline, CDR1 is MNHEY, CDR2 SVGEGT. In nucleotides, the CDR3 is TGTGCCAGCAGTTACTCGAACAGGGGGCTCTCCTACGAGCAGTACGTC. The encoded protein is CASSYSNRGLSYEQYV.

This sequence joins TRBV5-4 and TRBJ2-1, with D possibly TRBD2 on 7 matching bases. The CDR3 runs 16 residues. V lost 4 bases and J lost 0, with 14 bases in between. Germline lookup yields CDR1 SGHNT and CDR2 YYREEE (reference sequence). CDR3 in amino acids: CASSATGGHSYNEQFF. The CDR3 DNA is TGTGCCAGCAGCGCTACGGGGGGCCACTCCTACAATGAGCAGTTCTTC.

The chain carries TRBV19 and TRBJ2-3, with TRBD2 matching 8 bases. In germline, CDR1 is LNHDA, CDR2 SQIVND (reference sequence). This CDR3 comprises 17 residues. V was pared by 9 bases and J by 2 bases, with 16 bases of the junction left unmatched. The CDR3 spells CASTASGGSLITDTQYF. The CDR3 nucleotides are TGTGCCAGCACCGCCAGCGGGGGATCTCTAATCACAGATACGCAGTATTTT.

This clonotype has only a few counts. The V and J genes are TRBV6-1 and TRBJ2-3; 8 bases align to TRBD2. Germline trimming cut 6 bases from V and 5 bases from J; bases unmatched to any gene: 1. CDR1 and CDR2 from the germline V gene are MNHNS and SASEGT. The CDR3 consists of 12 residues. In DNA form, the CDR3 reads TGTGCCAGCAGCCGGGAGGGAGATACGCAGTATTTT. Encoded protein: CASSREGDTQYF.